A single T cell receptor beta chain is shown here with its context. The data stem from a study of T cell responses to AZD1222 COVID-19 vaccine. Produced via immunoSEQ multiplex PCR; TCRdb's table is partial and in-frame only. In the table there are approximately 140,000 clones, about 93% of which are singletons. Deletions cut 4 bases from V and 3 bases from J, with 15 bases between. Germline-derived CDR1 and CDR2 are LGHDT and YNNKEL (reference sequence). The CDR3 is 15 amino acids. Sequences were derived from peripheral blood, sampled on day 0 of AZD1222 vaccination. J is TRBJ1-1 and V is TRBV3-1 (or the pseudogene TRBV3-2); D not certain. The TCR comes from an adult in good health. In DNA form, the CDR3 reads TGTGCCAGCAGCCCGCGGGGTGGCACCTACACTGAAGCTTTCTTT. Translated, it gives CASSPRGGTYTEAFF.